This T cell receptor beta chain is drawn from a study of T cells in localized non-small cell lung cancer. There are a few counts of this clone. Germline trimming cut 2 bases from V and 2 bases from J; bases unmatched to any gene: 3. Germline CDR1 and CDR2: SGHTA and FQGNSA. The CDR3 has 15 residues. Method: immunoSEQ multiplex PCR; TCRdb's copy keeps in-frame clones and lacks some. The profile shows around 50,000 clones, around 86% of them singletons. The specimen was peripheral blood, collected before any cancer treatment. The chain joins TRBV7-2 to TRBJ1-5, with TRBD1 matching over 7 bases. The clonotype was recovered from a woman aged 35-75 years with stage I lung adenocarcinoma. Here the CDR3 DNA reads TGTGCCAGCAGCTTACGACAGGGAGGCAATCAGCCCCAGCATTTT. Amino acids: CASSLRQGGNQPQHF.